The 18 T cell receptor beta chains presented below share a single source sample, sequenced in a study of Ad26.COV2.S vaccination and SARS-CoV-2 variants. Some clones are missing from TCRdb's copy, which holds only in-frame ones; the method was immunoSEQ multiplex PCR. This sample carries fewer than 800,000 clones, more than 70% of them seen once, and the ten largest clones take approximately 1.5%. The treatment here: roughly 20 received Ad26.COV2.S at low or high dose, single or two shots; roughly five received placebo; per-sample allocation not given. Day 63 following the first vaccine or placebo injection was when the samples were taken. Sequenced here: peripheral blood, sampled in a trial of Ad26.COV2.S vaccine versus placebo. The source of these receptors is a person aged 18-60 years who received the Ad26.COV2.S COVID-19 vaccine or a placebo.

The rearrangement joins TRBV5-1 to TRBJ2-7; D not resolved. Trimming took 2 bases from V and 3 from J, leaving 12 bases between them. In germline, CDR1 is SGHRS, CDR2 YFSETQ. The CDR3 covers 14 residues. The CDR3 DNA reads as TGCGCCAGCAGCTTTGGGGAATCCGGCTACGAGCAGTACTTC. Translated: CASSFGESGYEQYF.

V and J are TRBV6-5 and TRBJ2-2, with 12 bases identical to TRBD2. V was clipped by 4 bases and J by 6 bases; unmatched bases: 6. CDR3 length: 16 amino acids. Germline values: CDR1 MNHEY, CDR2 SVGAGI. The CDR3 spells CASSSSGRARAGELFF. The DNA for the CDR3 is TGTGCCAGCAGTTCTAGCGGGAGGGCCAGGGCCGGGGAGCTGTTTTTT.

The chain employs TRBV6-5 and TRBJ2-5; 14 bases are a match to TRBD2. V was clipped by 4 bases and J by 5 bases; unmatched bases: 6. The V gene's germline CDR1 is MNHEY and CDR2 SVGAGI. The CDR3 extends over 16 amino acids. The CDR3 loop is CASSSTSGRAGETQYF. The CDR3 nucleotides read TGTGCCAGCAGTTCGACTAGCGGGAGGGCAGGGGAGACCCAGTACTTC.

The J gene is TRBJ1-3, the V gene TRBV4-2; D is unclear. V was cut by 0 bases and J by 0 bases, with 6 bases left in between. Per the germline V gene, CDR1 is LGHNA and CDR2 is YNFKEQ. CDR3 length equals 15 residues. The chain's CDR3 is CASSQEATSGNTIYF. The CDR3 bases are TGTGCCAGCAGCCAAGAGGCTACCTCTGGAAACACCATATATTTT.

The rearrangement links TRBV11-2 to TRBJ2-1; 13 bases match TRBD2. There are 16 residues in the CDR3. Germline V gives CDR1 SGHAT, CDR2 FQNNGV. V shed 5 bases, J shed 9 bases, and the junction held 10 bases outside the gene matches. DNA of the CDR3: TGTGCCAGCAGCCCTCGGACTAGCGGGGGAAAAGGTGAGCAGTTCTTC. As protein: CASSPRTSGGKGEQFF.

V is TRBV30 and J is TRBJ1-5; 11 nucleotides match TRBD1. The V and J ends lost 3 bases and 0 bases, in that order; junction bases with no gene match: 7. Germline assignment: CDR1 GTSNPN and CDR2 SVGIG (reference sequence). The CDR3 contains 17 residues. In nucleotides, the CDR3 is TGTGCCTGGAGACCGGGACAGGGGGTCTATAGCAATCAGCCCCAGCATTTT. This codes for CAWRPGQGVYSNQPQHF. Looking up the rest from reference TRBV30 and TRBJ1-5 gives the full variable domain: SQTIHQWPATLVQPVGSPLSLECTVEGTSNPNLYWYRQAAGRGLQLLFYSVGIGQISSEVPQNLSASRPQDRQFILSSKKLLLSDSGFYLCAWRPGQGVYSNQPQHFGDGTRLSIL.

This clone was found many times. V usage is TRBV28 and J usage is TRBJ1-1; no firm D call. Trimming pared 8 bases from V and 0 bases from J, leaving 4 bases between. The CDR3 spans 11 residues. Per germline, CDR1 MDHEN and CDR2 SYDVKM. CDR3 protein: CASSVNTEAFF. DNA for the CDR3: TGTGCCAGCTCTGTGAACACTGAAGCTTTCTTT.

The chain recombines TRBV4-2 with TRBJ2-1; tentatively, D is TRBD2 (5 bases). Germline lookup yields CDR1 LGHNA and CDR2 YNFKEQ. The CDR3 spans 15 residues. The germline V and J ends were trimmed by 0 bases and 2 bases, with 8 bases remaining between them. The CDR3 loop reads CASSQELVAYNEQFF. The CDR3 region has the DNA TGTGCCAGCAGCCAAGAACTAGTCGCCTACAATGAGCAGTTCTTC.

The chain combines TRBV7-2 with TRBJ2-1; 10 positions match TRBD2. The CDR3 spans 15 residues. Germline V CDR1 and CDR2: SGHTA, FQGNSA. The trim removed 3 bases at V and 8 bases at J, leaving 7 bases unmatched. This CDR3 is CASSFYPSGRYEQFF. The CDR3 region has the DNA TGTGCCAGCAGCTTCTACCCTAGCGGGAGATATGAGCAGTTCTTC.

The chain links TRBV30 to TRBJ2-3; 8 nucleotides agree with TRBD2. This CDR3 has 14 residues. The trim removed 5 bases at V and 2 bases at J, leaving 6 bases unmatched. Germline CDR1 is GTSNPN and CDR2 is SVGIG (reference sequence). In DNA, the CDR3 is TGTGCCTGGTCCGGGACTAGATACACAGATACGCAGTATTTT. As protein: CAWSGTRYTDTQYF.

The chain links TRBV4-3 to TRBJ2-1; D not resolved. CDR1 is LGHNA, CDR2 YSLEER, per germline. V was cut by 4 bases and J by 6 bases, with 16 bases left in between. The CDR3 runs to 15 residues. The CDR3 DNA reads as TGCGCCAGCAGCCGTGAAATCGGGCGGCGCAATGAGCAGTTCTTC. Amino acid sequence: CASSREIGRRNEQFF.

V usage is TRBV25-1 and J usage is TRBJ2-6; D unclear. Trimming pared 5 bases from V and 1 base from J, leaving 9 bases between. The length of the CDR3 is 15 residues. The V gene's germline CDR1 is MGHDK and CDR2 SYGVNS. The CDR3 DNA reads TGTGCCAGCAGTCTAGGGATTTCTGGGGCCAACGTCCTGACTTTC. This sequence encodes CASSLGISGANVLTF.

The chain couples TRBV6-2 or TRBV6-3 to TRBJ2-2, with 14 bases that match TRBD2. This CDR3 contains 19 residues. Germline assignment: CDR1 MNHEY and CDR2 SVGEGT. V gave up 2 bases and J gave up 4 bases; unmatched junction bases: 9. CDR3 sequence: CASSYRGLAGVRGTGELFF. DNA of the CDR3: TGTGCCAGCAGTTACAGGGGACTAGCGGGAGTAAGGGGCACCGGGGAGCTGTTTTTT.

The V gene is TRBV7-3, the J gene TRBJ2-1, with 7 bases that match TRBD2. V dropped 3 bases and J dropped 0; count of bases not matched to a gene: 5. The CDR3 covers 16 residues. Per germline, CDR1 SGHTA and CDR2 FQGTGA. CDR3 sequence (DNA): TGTGCCAGCAGCTTGGGCGGGGGACGCTCCTACAATGAGCAGTTCTTC. It encodes CASSLGGGRSYNEQFF. Full variable domain (outside the CDR3, taken from reference TRBV7-3 and TRBJ2-1): GAGVSQTPSNKVTEKGKYVELRCDPISGHTALYWYRQSLGQGPEFLIYFQGTGAADDSGLPNDRFFAVRPEGSVSTLKIQRTERGDSAVYLCASSLGGGRSYNEQFFGPGTRLTVL.

This clone was picked up one time. This chain joins TRBV5-6 and TRBJ1-1; 8 bases are a match to TRBD1. Germline-derived CDR1 and CDR2 are SGHDT and YYEEEE. V gave up 4 bases and J gave up 11 bases; unmatched junction bases: 13. This CDR3 has 14 residues. CDR3 amino acids: CASSPGQGRYKAFF. CDR3 bases: TGTGCCAGCAGCCCAGGACAGGGAAGATATAAGGCTTTCTTT.

The genes are TRBV2 and TRBJ1-2, with D perhaps matching TRBD1 (5 bases). V lost 4 bases to trimming and J lost 8 bases, with 14 bases between them. CDR1 and CDR2 from the germline V gene are SNHLY and FYNNEI. This CDR3 contains 13 residues. CDR3 DNA sequence: TGTGCCAGCAGTGTCTTCAGGGTAATAGGCTACACCTTC. It encodes CASSVFRVIGYTF.

The V and J genes are TRBV9 and TRBJ1-2; D remains ambiguous. Trimming shortened V by 3 bases and J by 3 bases, and 6 bases separated the two germline ends. The CDR3 totals 12 residues. From germline, CDR1 is SGDLS and CDR2 YYNGEE. CDR3 nucleotides: TGTGCCAGCAGCGCCCATGACTATGGCTACACCTTC. It translates to CASSAHDYGYTF.

Remarks on this clone: The same CDR3 can be traced to other DNA sequences in this sample. The rearrangement uses TRBV19 and TRBJ1-5; D perhaps matches TRBD1 (5 bases). The CDR3 contains 14 residues. Trimming pared 1 base from V and 7 bases from J, leaving 11 bases between. Germline assignment: CDR1 LNHDA and CDR2 SQIVND (reference sequence). CDR3 protein: CASSIGGWDQPQHF. The CDR3 DNA sequence: TGTGCCAGTAGTATAGGGGGGTGGGACCAGCCCCAGCATTTT.